The rows below give T cell receptor beta chains drawn from one sample of a study of shared clonotypes between healthy human individuals. Data came from immunoSEQ multiplex PCR; TCRdb stores just in-frame clones and leaves some out. Counted here are roughly 2 million clones, over 85% occurring once; the ten biggest clones make up 0.85% to 1.2%. The sequencing sample was made of naive CD8+ T cells sorted from blood. Receptors were obtained from a man between 18 and 29 years old in good health. Each CDR3 is given with its conserved first and last residue. D genes are given only for firm matches. Where a row states a size, it is once, few, many or the class of an expanded clone; other rows omit it.

TRBD2	TRBV4-2	.	TRBJ2-7	CASSQGFAGELSYYEQYF	TGTGCCAGCAGCCAAGGGTTCGCGGGGGAGTTGTCCTACTACGAGCAGTACTTC
.	TRBV6-1	.	TRBJ2-1	CASSATEEFF	TGTGCCAGCAGTGCGACAGAAGAGTTCTTC
TRBD2	TRBV5-4	.	TRBJ2-3	CASRLAGGEDTQYF	TGTGCCAGCAGACTAGCGGGGGGGGAAGATACGCAGTATTTT
.	TRBV4-3	.	TRBJ2-7	CASSQDLGNSYEQYF	TGCGCCAGCAGCCAAGATCTTGGAAACTCCTACGAGCAGTACTTC
.	TRBV19	.	TRBJ1-2	CASSPPTEGVGYGYTF	TGTGCCAGTAGTCCACCCACCGAGGGGGTAGGCTATGGCTACACCTTC
.	TRBV11-2	.	TRBJ1-3	CASSADLAGNTIYF	TGTGCCAGCAGCGCGGACTTGGCGGGCAACACCATATATTTT
.	TRBV12-2	once	TRBJ2-1	CASRLATGDCRWYNEQFF	TGTGCAAGTCGCTTAGCGACTGGGGACTGCCGTTGGTACAATGAGCAGTTCTTC
.	TRBV16	.	TRBJ2-7	CASTQEYSYEQYF	TGTGCCAGCACCCAAGAATACTCCTACGAGCAGTACTTC
.	TRBV25-1	.	TRBJ1-1	CASSDTRTEAFF	TGTGCCAGCAGTGATACACGGACTGAAGCTTTCTTT
.	TRBV10-3	.	TRBJ1-1	CAIRGWGVDTEAFF	TGTGCCATCAGGGGGTGGGGCGTGGACACTGAAGCTTTCTTT
.	TRBV7-2	.	TRBJ1-1	CASSSSWREAFF	TGTGCCAGCAGCTCCTCCTGGAGAGAAGCTTTCTTT
.	TRBV7-7	.	TRBJ1-1	CASSLAPNTEAFF	TGTGCTAGCAGCTTAGCGCCGAACACTGAAGCTTTCTTT
.	TRBV19	.	TRBJ1-1	CASSIDEREAFF	TGTGCCAGTAGTATAGATGAACGTGAAGCTTTCTTT
TRBD1	TRBV7-9	.	TRBJ2-3	CASLTGGIDTQYF	TGTGCCAGTCTGACAGGGGGTATAGATACGCAGTATTTT
.	TRBV29-1	.	TRBJ1-1	CSVEEENTEAFF	TGCAGCGTTGAGGAGGAGAACACTGAAGCTTTCTTT
TRBD1	TRBV7-9	.	TRBJ2-5	CASSLEARGQRETQYF	TGTGCCAGCAGCTTAGAAGCCAGGGGGCAGCGGGAGACCCAGTACTTC
TRBD1	TRBV27	.	TRBJ2-7	CASSPTQGVGYEQYF	TGTGCCAGCAGCCCTACCCAGGGGGTCGGGTACGAGCAGTACTTC
.	TRBV30	.	TRBJ2-1	CASTGLASDYNEQFF	TGTGCCAGTACGGGACTGGCCTCGGACTACAATGAGCAGTTCTTC
.	TRBV4-1	.	TRBJ1-6	CASSQDLPGGRNPSPLHF	TGCGCCAGCAGCCAAGATCTTCCAGGAGGGCGAAATCCTTCACCCCTCCACTTT
TRBD1	TRBV5-6	.	TRBJ2-7	CASSPDRGDEQYF	TGTGCCAGCAGCCCGGACAGGGGTGACGAGCAGTACTTC
.	TRBV9	.	TRBJ1-6	CASSALGSYNSPLHF	TGTGCCAGCAGCGCCTTGGGCTCCTATAATTCACCCCTCCACTTT
TRBD1	TRBV29-1	.	TRBJ2-1	CSVEDGISGQSRDEQFF	TGCAGCGTTGAAGATGGGATTTCGGGACAGTCAAGGGATGAGCAGTTCTTC
.	TRBV7-2	.	TRBJ2-7	CASSSGLGALEQYF	TGTGCCAGCAGCTCGGGATTAGGGGCTCTCGAGCAGTACTTC
TRBD2	TRBV7-9	.	TRBJ2-7	CASSRAASGTYEQYF	TGTGCCAGCAGCCGGGCGGCTAGCGGGACCTACGAGCAGTACTTC
.	TRBV27	.	TRBJ2-3	CASSPSMGDSNTDTQYF	TGTGCCAGCAGCCCCTCGATGGGGGACTCTAACACAGATACGCAGTATTTT
TRBD1	TRBV7-2	once	TRBJ2-2	CASSLGFGTGLSGELFF	TGTGCCAGCAGCTTAGGGTTCGGGACAGGGTTGTCCGGGGAGCTGTTTTTT
.	TRBV28	.	TRBJ1-5	CASLSTPRGPQHF	TGTGCCAGCTTGAGTACCCCACGAGGGCCCCAGCATTTT
TRBD1	TRBV27	.	TRBJ1-2	CASGTGPNYGYTF	TGTGCCAGCGGGACAGGGCCCAACTATGGCTACACCTTC
TRBD2	TRBV11-2	.	TRBJ2-7	CASSLAAGDEQYF	TGTGCCAGCAGCTTAGCCGCGGGAGACGAGCAGTACTTC
.	TRBV28	.	TRBJ1-1	CASSLGGMNTEAFF	TGTGCCAGCAGTTTGGGCGGAATGAACACTGAAGCTTTCTTT
.	TRBV5-1	.	TRBJ1-2	CASSLADWAVSNYGYTF	TGCGCCAGCAGCTTGGCCGATTGGGCCGTCTCTAACTATGGCTACACCTTC
.	TRBV27	.	TRBJ2-7	CASSLTGPSSYEQYF	TGTGCCAGCAGCCTTACAGGGCCTAGCTCCTACGAGCAGTACTTC
TRBD1	TRBV9	.	TRBJ2-7	CASSVGDRGYEQYF	TGTGCCAGCAGCGTAGGGGACAGGGGCTACGAGCAGTACTTC
.	TRBV7-6	.	TRBJ2-5	CASSPAVQETQYF	TGTGCCAGCAGCCCAGCGGTCCAAGAGACCCAGTACTTC
.	TRBV5-8	.	TRBJ2-1	CASSLGQFYNEQFF	TGTGCCAGCAGCTTGGGACAGTTTTACAATGAGCAGTTCTTC
TRBD2	TRBV25-1	.	TRBJ2-1	CASSEGAGGWYNEQFF	TGTGCCAGCAGTGAGGGGGCGGGAGGGTGGTACAATGAGCAGTTCTTC
.	TRBV7-9	.	TRBJ1-1	CASSLSDGMNTEAFF	TGTGCCAGCAGCTTGTCTGACGGGATGAACACTGAAGCTTTCTTT
.	TRBV4-1	.	TRBJ1-3	CASSQVEGMDTIYF	TGCGCCAGCAGCCAAGTAGAGGGGATGGACACCATATATTTT
TRBD2	TRBV9	.	TRBJ2-2	CASSVGSGENTGELFF	TGTGCCAGCAGCGTAGGTAGCGGGGAGAACACCGGGGAGCTGTTTTTT
.	TRBV4-3	.	TRBJ2-1	CASSQESIYNEQFF	TGCGCCAGCAGCCAAGAGTCGATCTACAATGAGCAGTTCTTC
TRBD1	TRBV28	.	TRBJ2-7	CASSRTGSGEQYF	TGTGCCAGCAGCCGGACAGGGTCGGGCGAGCAGTACTTC
.	TRBV30	.	TRBJ2-1	CAWSGPLISSYNEQFF	TGTGCCTGGAGCGGGCCCTTAATTAGCTCCTACAATGAGCAGTTCTTC
.	TRBV9	.	TRBJ2-1	CASSDVADDNEQFF	TGTGCCAGCAGCGACGTAGCGGACGACAATGAGCAGTTCTTC
TRBD1	TRBV2	.	TRBJ2-1	CASSTLRDRGKVQQFF	TGTGCCAGCAGTACACTCCGGGACAGGGGAAAGGTTCAGCAGTTCTTC
.	TRBV21-1	.	TRBJ2-2	CASSKALTGGTGELFF	TGTGCCAGCAGCAAAGCGCTAACAGGGGGTACCGGGGAGCTGTTTTTT
TRBD2	TRBV29-1	.	TRBJ2-3	CSAEGSSTSADTQYF	TGCAGCGCCGAAGGCAGCTCGACTAGCGCAGATACGCAGTATTTT
.	TRBV6-1	.	TRBJ1-1	CASSEARGNTEAFF	TGTGCCAGCAGTGAAGCGCGGGGGAACACTGAAGCTTTCTTT
.	TRBV4-3	.	TRBJ2-3	CASSQDGRLVPWYF	TGCGCCAGCAGCCAAGATGGACGACTAGTACCTTGGTATTTT